Listed here are 12 T cell receptor beta chains from one sample, sequenced in a study of human CD4 T cells and Enterobacteriaceae. This table comes from immunoSEQ multiplex PCR, and its TCRdb copy is limited to in-frame clones, with some not included. The top ten clones hold around 1.8% of a sample with 27,000 or so clones, about 80% of them seen once. The memory gate held CD4+ cells that were not CD45RA+CCR7+CD95- naive cells, over 95% pure. The sequenced sample consisted of memory CD4+ T cells from blood. These receptors came from a human donor in good health.

The V call is TRBV11-2, the J call TRBJ2-3; possible D gene TRBD1, 5 bases. The germline V gene encodes CDR1 SGHAT and CDR2 FQNNGV. This CDR3 region has 13 residues. Trimming cost V 1 base and J 11 bases, with 13 bases left between them. The CDR3: CASSLGGRFVQYF. The CDR3 nucleotides read TGTGCCAGCAGCTTAGGGGGCCGTTTTGTGCAGTATTTT.

The chain carries TRBV7-2 and TRBJ2-1, with D hard to call. This CDR3 contains 12 residues. Germline V gene data show CDR1 as SGHTA and CDR2 as FQGNSA. Trimming left V 5 bases short and J 9 bases short, with 11 bases between. Written as DNA, the CDR3 is TGTGCCAGCAGCCAGCCTTACGGTGAGCAGTTCTTC. Translation gives CASSQPYGEQFF.

The gene calls are TRBV2 and TRBJ1-4; D not certain. CDR3 length equals 12 residues. Germline V gene sequence: CDR1 SNHLY, CDR2 FYNNEI. V gave up 2 bases and J gave up 8 bases, with 6 bases separating them. This CDR3 reads CASSETGEKLFF. The CDR3 DNA sequence: TGTGCCAGCAGTGAAACGGGGGAAAAACTGTTTTTT. The full variable domain, rest sourced from reference TRBV2 and TRBJ1-4, is EPEVTQTPSHQVTQMGQEVILRCVPISNHLYFYWYRQILGQKVEFLVSFYNNEISEKSEIFDDQFSVERPDGSNFTLKIRSTKLEDSAMYFCASSETGEKLFFGSGTQLSVL.

In DNA, the CDR3 is TGTGCCAGTAGTACCTCGACTAGTTGGACCCAGTACTTC. It translates to CASSTSTSWTQYF. The chain carries TRBV19 and TRBJ2-5; maybe TRBD2 (6 bases). Germline lookup yields CDR1 LNHDA and CDR2 SQIVND (reference sequence). The CDR3 has 13 amino acids. Trimming took off 4 bases at V and 7 bases at J, with 13 bases between the two ends.

This chain connects TRBV19 to TRBJ2-5; 8 nucleotides match TRBD1. V lost 6 bases, J lost 2 bases, and 5 bases stayed unmatched. Germline-derived CDR1 and CDR2 are LNHDA and SQIVND (reference sequence). This CDR3 spans 14 amino acids. The CDR3 DNA follows: TGTGCCAGTAGCGGACAGGGATTACAAGAGACCCAGTACTTC. Its protein is CASSGQGLQETQYF.

The chain combines TRBV13 with TRBJ2-1, with D maybe TRBD1 (6 bases). Trimming left V 0 bases short and J 7 bases short, with 16 bases between. The CDR3 contains 16 residues. Per germline, CDR1 PRHDT and CDR2 FYEKMQ (reference sequence). The CDR3 DNA sequence: TGTGCCAGCAGCTTAGGGGGGGCGATTTCTTCGAATGAGCAGTTCTTC. Protein: CASSLGGAISSNEQFF.

The chain carries TRBV19 and TRBJ2-7, with 10 positions matching TRBD1. This CDR3 region has 14 residues. The germline V gene encodes CDR1 LNHDA and CDR2 SQIVND (reference sequence). The J segment lost 6 bases and the V segment lost 9 bases, leaving 11 bases of the junction unmatched. CDR3 region: CARRLLGTGAEQYF. The CDR3 DNA follows: TGTGCCAGGAGGCTCCTCGGGACAGGGGCCGAGCAGTACTTC. The whole variable domain, filled in from reference TRBV19 and TRBJ2-7, reads DGGITQSPKYLFRKEGQNVTLSCEQNLNHDAMYWYRQDPGQGLRLIYYSQIVNDFQKGDIAEGYSVSREKKESFPLTVTSAQKNPTAFYLCARRLLGTGAEQYFGPGTRLTVT.

The gene calls are TRBV7-2 and TRBJ2-2, with TRBD2 identical over 16 bases. The trim removed 11 bases at V and 6 bases at J, leaving 9 bases unmatched. There are 16 residues in the CDR3. Germline V gene sequence: CDR1 SGHTA, CDR2 FQGNSA. CDR3 amino acids: CAARRGLAGGSGELFF. CDR3 bases: TGTGCCGCACGGAGGGGACTAGCGGGAGGGTCCGGGGAGCTGTTTTTT. Filled out from reference TRBV7-2 and TRBJ2-2, the complete variable domain reads GAGVSQSPSNKVTEKGKDVELRCDPISGHTALYWYRQSLGQGLEFLIYFQGNSAPDKSGLPSDRFSAERTGGSVSTLTIQRTQQEDSAVYLCAARRGLAGGSGELFFGEGSRLTVL.

The chain uses TRBV6-1 and TRBJ2-1; D is perhaps TRBD2 (6 bases). Looked up from germline, CDR1 is MNHNS and CDR2 is SASEGT. The CDR3 runs to 14 residues. V lost 2 bases and J lost 4, with 9 bases in between. CDR3 in DNA: TGTGCCAGCAGTGAACTAGCGAGATACAATGAGCAGTTCTTC. It specifies CASSELARYNEQFF.

The V call is TRBV4-2, the J call TRBJ2-7; either TRBD1 or TRBD2 may supply D (5 bases each). Trimming cost V 0 bases and J 0 bases, with 12 bases left between them. This CDR3 is 16 amino acids long. CDR1 and CDR2 (germline): LGHNA, YNFKEQ. The CDR3 coding sequence is TGTGCCAGCAGCCAAGATCCCGGGACCCGCTCCTACGAGCAGTACTTC. This gives the protein CASSQDPGTRSYEQYF.

This chain uses TRBV10-2 with TRBJ2-7, with D possibly being TRBD2 (6 bases). Germline CDR1 WSHSY, CDR2 SAAADI. The CDR3 runs 12 residues. With 6 bases removed from V and 3 bases from J, the gap between germline ends came to 9 bases. The CDR3 here is CASSMDYYEQYF. CDR3 sequence (DNA): TGCGCCAGCAGCATGGACTACTACGAGCAGTACTTC.

The V and J genes are TRBV11-3 and TRBJ2-2; D is unclear. CDR1 is SGHNT and CDR2 is YENEEA in the germline V gene. CDR3 length: 13 residues. Trimming left V 2 bases short and J 4 bases short, with 5 bases between. CDR3: CASSLSVTGELFF. The CDR3 DNA reads TGTGCCAGCAGCTTAAGCGTCACCGGGGAGCTGTTTTTT.